This TCR beta chain stems from a study of T cells after yellow fever vaccination. The CDR3 has 13 amino acids. The germline V and J ends were trimmed by 5 bases and 5 bases, with 15 bases remaining between them. From germline, CDR1 is DFQATT and CDR2 SNEGSKA (reference sequence). TCR cDNA, made by 5'RACE template switching, carried an added universal primer site and UMIs. TCRdb reprocessed the 5' RACE reads via MiXCR and lists one record per CDR3 protein. The profile covers around 360,000 distinct CDR3 sequences, with 11% appearing a single time and roughly 18% taken by the ten largest. The sample in question was PBMCs, obtained on the day of the first yellow fever vaccination. The chain uses TRBV20-1 and TRBJ2-5; D remains unclear. The sequence came from a man in his late teens or twenties who received the YFV17D yellow fever vaccine. CDR3 sequence (DNA): TGCAGTGCTGGCCTCCCAGCCCAGGAGACCCAGTACTTC. This encodes CSAGLPAQETQYF.